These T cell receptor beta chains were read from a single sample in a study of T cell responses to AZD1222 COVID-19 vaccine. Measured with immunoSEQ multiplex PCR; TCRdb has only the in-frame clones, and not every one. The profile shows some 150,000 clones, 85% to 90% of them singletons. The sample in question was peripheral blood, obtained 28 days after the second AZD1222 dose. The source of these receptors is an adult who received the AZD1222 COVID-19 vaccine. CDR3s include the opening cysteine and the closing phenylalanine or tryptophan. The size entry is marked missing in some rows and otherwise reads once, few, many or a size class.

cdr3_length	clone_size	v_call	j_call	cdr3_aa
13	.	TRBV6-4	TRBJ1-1	CASSEGTLTEAFF
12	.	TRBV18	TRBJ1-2	CASSPSGVGYTF
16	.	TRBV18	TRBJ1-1	CASSPRVVEVGTEAFF
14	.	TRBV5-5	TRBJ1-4	CASIPGSTNEKLFF
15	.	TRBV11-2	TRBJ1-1	CASSLPYRGNTEAFF
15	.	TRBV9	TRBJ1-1	CASSVEARQNTEAFF
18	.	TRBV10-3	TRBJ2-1	CAISEGGRTTSSYNEQFF
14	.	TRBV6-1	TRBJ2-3	CASSEVASADTQYF
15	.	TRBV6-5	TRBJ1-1	CASSYRGRVNTEAFF
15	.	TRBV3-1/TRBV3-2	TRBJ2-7	CASSQGREGLNEQYF
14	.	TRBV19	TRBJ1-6	CASAPGGVNSPLHF
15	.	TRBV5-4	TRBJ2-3	CASSFSGGGTDTQYF
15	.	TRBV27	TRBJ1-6	CASSRGTGSNSPLHF
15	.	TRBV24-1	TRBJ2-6	CATSASDSGANVLTF
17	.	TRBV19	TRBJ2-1	CASSIVWGLAGDNEQFF
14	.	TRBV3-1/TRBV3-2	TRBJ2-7	CASSQARGTYEQYF
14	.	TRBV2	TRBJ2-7	CASRAGQPSYEQYF
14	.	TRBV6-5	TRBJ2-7	CASVPDRGLYEQYF
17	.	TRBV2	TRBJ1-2	CASSPNGGGRIHYGYTF
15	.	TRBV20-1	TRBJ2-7	CSASPTLLTSYEQYF
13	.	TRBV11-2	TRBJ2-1	CASSLGGYNEQFF
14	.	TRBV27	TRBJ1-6	CASSLLRGNSPLHF
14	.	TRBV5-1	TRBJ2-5	CASSQGTAQETQYF
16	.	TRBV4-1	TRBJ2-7	CASSPSPPTGGHEQYF
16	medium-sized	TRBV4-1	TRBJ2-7	CASSLTSRDPPSEQYF
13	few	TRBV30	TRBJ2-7	CAWTGRLTYEQYF
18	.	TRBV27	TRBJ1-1	CASSSKAHRGTQNTEAFF
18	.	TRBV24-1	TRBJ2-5	CATSDGGVGTTAGETQYF